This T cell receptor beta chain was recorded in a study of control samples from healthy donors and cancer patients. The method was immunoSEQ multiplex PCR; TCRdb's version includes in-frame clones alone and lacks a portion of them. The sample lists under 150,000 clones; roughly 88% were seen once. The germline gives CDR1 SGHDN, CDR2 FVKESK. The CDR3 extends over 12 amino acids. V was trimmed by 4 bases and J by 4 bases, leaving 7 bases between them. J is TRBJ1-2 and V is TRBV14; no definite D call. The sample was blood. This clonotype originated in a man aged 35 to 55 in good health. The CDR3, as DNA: TGTGCCAGCAGCCGTAACAGCTATGGCTACACCTTC. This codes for CASSRNSYGYTF.